The 21 T cell receptor beta chains in this list originate from one sample, sequenced in a study of blood T cell repertoires in COVID-19. Assay used: immunoSEQ multiplex PCR; TCRdb lists only in-frame clones, some missing. The sample consists of approximately 240,000 clones, approximately 80% of them appearing once. The sample was peripheral blood. The source of these receptors is a woman aged 40 to 49 with active or convalescent COVID-19.

This clone appeared once. V and J are TRBV7-3 and TRBJ1-1, with D possibly matching TRBD1 (5 bases). V was cut by 6 bases and J by 4 bases, with 12 bases left in between. Germline V gives CDR1 SGHTA, CDR2 FQGTGA. The CDR3 is 13 residues long. This CDR3 reads CASSSGLGTEAFF. In nucleotides, the CDR3 is TGTGCCAGCAGTTCAGGGTTAGGCACTGAAGCTTTCTTT.

The chain is built from TRBV3-1 (or the pseudogene TRBV3-2) and TRBJ1-5; no firm D call. This CDR3 has 18 residues. CDR1 and CDR2 from the germline V gene are LGHDT and YNNKEL (reference sequence). The germline V and J ends were trimmed by 1 base and 0 bases, with 16 bases remaining between them. The chain's CDR3 is CASSQGAFVAASNQPQHF. The CDR3 DNA sequence: TGTGCCAGCAGCCAAGGGGCCTTCGTGGCAGCTAGCAATCAGCCCCAGCATTTT.

This clone has just one count. At one boundary the junction diverges from the germline segment, which might be a read error. This chain links TRBV11-3 with TRBJ2-7, with 9 bases aligning to TRBD1. Germline CDR1 reads SGHNT; CDR2 reads YENEEA. The CDR3 runs 18 residues. The CDR3 bases are TGTGCCAGCAGCCTAGACTCTAGCGGACAGGGGATGGATTACGAGCAGTACTTC. Its translation: CASSLDSSGQGMDYEQYF.

The chain recombines TRBV7-3 with TRBJ1-2, with TRBD1 identical over 8 bases. Germline loops: CDR1 SGHTA, CDR2 FQGTGA. The V and J ends lost 5 bases and 3 bases, in that order; junction bases with no gene match: 8. The CDR3 consists of 15 residues. The CDR3 loop is CASSGDRGGDYGYTF. CDR3 in DNA: TGTGCCAGCAGCGGAGACAGGGGAGGGGACTATGGCTACACCTTC.

DNA for the CDR3: TGTGCCTGGAGTGTATCGGGGGGGGCGATGTACGAGCAGTACGTC. It translates to CAWSVSGGAMYEQYV. This rearrangement joins TRBV30 to TRBJ2-7, with 8 bases identical to TRBD2. The CDR3 runs to 15 residues. Germline V gene sequence: CDR1 GTSNPN, CDR2 SVGIG (reference sequence). Germline trimming cut 0 bases from V and 4 bases from J; bases unmatched to any gene: 8.

J is TRBJ1-1 and V is TRBV19, with a weak D call TRBD1 (6 bases). CDR3 length equals 13 residues. Germline lookup yields CDR1 LNHDA and CDR2 SQIVND (reference sequence). V dropped 8 bases and J dropped 6 bases, with 16 bases sitting between them. CDR3 region: CASSRRGVSEAFF. In DNA, the CDR3 is TGTGCCAGTTCTCGCAGGGGCGTCTCTGAAGCTTTCTTT.

CDR3 in DNA: TGCGCCAGCAGCCAATGGGCCGTTGCCCAGGATTCACCCCTCCACTTT. Translation gives CASSQWAVAQDSPLHF. V is TRBV4-1 and J is TRBJ1-6, with unresolved D. The CDR3 length is 16 residues. Trimming removed 2 bases from V and 8 bases from J, with 16 bases in between. The V gene's germline CDR1 is MGHRA and CDR2 YSYEKL.

The rearrangement uses TRBV25-1 and TRBJ2-2; TRBD1 aligns across 8 bases. The CDR3 sequence is 17 residues long. Germline trimming cut 5 bases from V and 3 bases from J; bases unmatched to any gene: 11. Germline values: CDR1 MGHDK, CDR2 SYGVNS. This chain's CDR3 is CASSTPLGQGHTGELFF. Here the CDR3 DNA reads TGTGCCAGCAGTACCCCCCTCGGACAGGGACACACCGGGGAGCTGTTTTTT.

The chain has TRBV4-1 and TRBJ1-4; D is perhaps TRBD1 (5 bases). Deletions cut 6 bases from V and 5 bases from J, with 13 bases between. Germline V gene lookup returns CDR1 MGHRA and CDR2 YSYEKL. This CDR3 has 14 amino acids. As DNA, the CDR3 is TGCGCCAGCAGTCGTGACAGCAACAATGAAAAACTGTTTTTT. Translating it yields CASSRDSNNEKLFF.

This clone was detected only a few times. Other DNA sequences from this sample encode an identical CDR3 as well. The rearrangement links TRBV28 to TRBJ1-2, with a weak D call TRBD1 (6 bases). The germline V gene encodes CDR1 MDHEN and CDR2 SYDVKM. The V end was cut by 7 bases, the J end by 5 bases, with 11 bases between. This CDR3 is 12 amino acids long. In DNA, the CDR3 is TGTGCCAGCACTACCAGGGGATATGGCTACACCTTC. It is translated as CASTTRGYGYTF.

The J gene is TRBJ1-1, the V gene TRBV5-1; 8 positions match TRBD1. The trim removed 0 bases at V and 4 bases at J, leaving 2 bases unmatched. The CDR3 covers 14 residues. Germline lookup yields CDR1 SGHRS and CDR2 YFSETQ. The CDR3 DNA sequence: TGCGCCAGCAGCTTGGACGGGACAGGCACTGAAGCTTTCTTT. Residues: CASSLDGTGTEAFF.

V is TRBV28 and J is TRBJ2-2; 7 nucleotides agree with TRBD1. V shed 6 bases and J 1 base; nucleotides not matched to a gene: 5. The CDR3 totals 15 residues. Germline loops: CDR1 MDHEN, CDR2 SYDVKM. CDR3 sequence reads: CASRPGTVNTGELFF. The CDR3 DNA reads TGTGCCAGCAGGCCCGGGACAGTGAACACCGGGGAGCTGTTTTTT.

This clone occurred a few times. V gene TRBV2 combines with J gene TRBJ2-5; 8 nucleotides agree with TRBD2. From germline, CDR1 is SNHLY and CDR2 FYNNEI. The CDR3 runs 13 residues. Trimming at V came to 6 bases and at J to 7 bases, leaving 7 bases not matched to a gene. The CDR3 loop is CASSYGTSVTQYF. The CDR3 nucleotides are TGTGCCAGCAGCTACGGGACTAGTGTGACCCAGTACTTC.

The gene calls are TRBV6-5 and TRBJ2-7; 7 bases align to TRBD1. The ends lost 6 bases at V and 3 bases at J; junction bases unmatched: 5. The CDR3 spans 13 residues. The germline CDR1 and CDR2 sequences are MNHEY and SVGAGI. The CDR3 nucleotides are TGTGCCAGCAGGCTGGACAGGAGCTACGAGCAGTACGTC. Translation gives CASRLDRSYEQYV.

This clone was seen a handful of times. The chain is built from TRBV7-9 and TRBJ1-2; 7 nucleotides align to TRBD1. This CDR3 contains 13 residues. Germline-derived CDR1 and CDR2 are SEHNR and FQNEAQ (reference sequence). V was clipped by 5 bases and J by 8 bases; unmatched bases: 8. The chain's CDR3 is CASSRAGTAGYTF. CDR3 DNA sequence: TGTGCCAGCAGCCGAGCCGGGACAGCCGGCTACACCTTC.

The chain carries TRBV12-3 or TRBV12-4 and TRBJ1-1; unclear D gene. The CDR3 has 12 amino acids. Trimming removed 6 bases at V and 7 bases at J, with 12 bases between. As DNA, the CDR3 is TGTGCCAGCAGCCGGAGGGATCTTGAAGCTTTCTTT. Amino acid sequence: CASSRRDLEAFF.

This chain links TRBV5-1 with TRBJ1-4; 8 positions match TRBD1. The CDR3 consists of 15 residues. The trim removed 4 bases at V and 5 bases at J, leaving 7 bases unmatched. CDR1 and CDR2 from the germline V gene are SGHRS and YFSETQ. This chain's CDR3 is CASSIQGARNEKLFF. The CDR3 region has the DNA TGCGCCAGCAGCATTCAGGGGGCAAGGAATGAAAAACTGTTTTTT.

The chain carries TRBV24-1 and TRBJ1-2, with D tentatively TRBD1 (6 bases). From germline, CDR1 is KGHDR and CDR2 SFDVKD. The germline V and J ends were trimmed by 5 bases and 10 bases, with 13 bases remaining between them. The CDR3 loop spans 12 amino acids. CDR3 in amino acids: CATSVTGGDYTF. The CDR3 DNA is TGTGCCACCAGTGTGACAGGAGGAGACTACACCTTC.

This rearrangement joins TRBV2 to TRBJ1-1; tentatively, D is TRBD1 (5 bases). The length of the CDR3 is 15 residues. Trimming stripped 8 bases from V and 3 bases from J, with 19 bases between. CDR1 and CDR2 (germline): SNHLY, FYNNEI. CDR3 residues: CASGRSRVSDTEAFF. The CDR3, as DNA: TGTGCCAGCGGGCGGTCCAGGGTGAGTGACACTGAAGCTTTCTTT.

The gene calls are TRBV19 and TRBJ1-1, with D unclear. Trimming pared 3 bases from V and 6 bases from J, leaving 11 bases between. Germline CDR1 reads LNHDA; CDR2 reads SQIVND (reference sequence). The CDR3 covers 13 residues. The CDR3, as DNA: TGTGCCAGTAGTATTGGCCAGTTGTCTGAAGCTTTCTTT. As protein: CASSIGQLSEAFF.

The chain recombines TRBV2 with TRBJ2-2; a possible D gene is TRBD1 (6 bases). Trimming took 1 base from V and 3 from J, leaving 12 bases between them. The CDR3 loop spans 16 amino acids. From germline, CDR1 is SNHLY and CDR2 FYNNEI. CDR3 sequence (DNA): TGTGCCAGCAGTGAAGGAGCGACAGGCGACACCGGGGAGCTGTTTTTT. Protein product: CASSEGATGDTGELFF.